This TCR beta chain was documented in a study of OX40 agonist ivuxolimab in advanced cancers. Study-wide context: Patients assigned to dose escalation were diagnosed with hepatocellular carcinoma, melanoma, renal cell or head and neck cancer. Past anti-PD-1, anti-PD-L1 or anti-CTLA-4 therapy was accepted, and roughly 37% had received some.

Study-wide results and limits: Doses of 0.1 to 3.0 mg/kg were accompanied by clonal expansion of CD4+ and CD8+ blood T cells by week 6.

TCRdb's table, derived via immunoSEQ multiplex PCR, lists solely in-frame clones and lacks some. The sample includes roughly 41,000 clones, approximately 78% of them seen just once. Points on this clone: Its antigen is unknown.

CDR1 and CDR2 from the germline V gene are SGHDT and YYEEEE. Trimming at V came to 0 bases and at J to 8 bases, leaving 9 bases not matched to a gene. CDR3 length: 15 residues. This receptor was taken from an adult with an advanced solid tumor such as melanoma, head and neck, liver or kidney cancer. This sample comprised CD4+ or CD8+ T cells sorted from blood, obtained in a trial of the OX40 agonist ivuxolimab. The chain carries TRBV5-6 and TRBJ2-5; 8 bases line up with TRBD1. Here the CDR3 reads CASSLGQGMGKTQYF. In DNA form, the CDR3 reads TGTGCCAGCAGCTTGGGACAGGGGATGGGAAAAACCCAGTACTTC.